A selection of T cell receptor beta chains follows, all from one sample in a study of blood T cell repertoires in COVID-19. The protocol was immunoSEQ multiplex PCR, while the TCRdb copy is restricted to in-frame clones and leaves out a portion. The data hold 55,000 to 90,000 clones, with roughly 86% observed a single time. Sequenced sample: peripheral blood. These receptors originate from a man in his 70s with active COVID-19. The CDR3 runs from the conserved cysteine through the conserved F or W. The D gene is left open where the match is weak. Clone size is stated in some rows and not others, as once, few, many or a class when expanded.

>NA|TRBJ2-7|TRBV6-2/TRBV6-3|NA
CASSLFRDSAYEQYF
TGTGCCAGCAGCTTGTTCCGGGACTCAGCCTACGAGCAGTACTTC
>NA|TRBJ2-5|TRBV6-5|NA
CASSPRIQETQYF
TGTGCCAGCAGCCCCAGGATCCAAGAGACCCAGTACTTC
>NA|TRBJ2-1|TRBV7-8|NA
CASSLVRGRGVAGQFF
TGTGCCAGCAGCTTAGTTCGGGGCAGGGGAGTAGCGGGGCAGTTCTTC
>NA|TRBJ2-3|TRBV24-1|TRBD2
CATSGVRREGYF
TGTGCCACCAGTGGGGTCCGGCGGGAGGGGTATTTT
>few|TRBJ1-5|TRBV21-1|NA
CASSKDGQGSNQPQHF
TGTGCCAGCAGCAAAGATGGCCAGGGGAGCAATCAGCCCCAGCATTTT
>NA|TRBJ1-1|TRBV5-1|TRBD1
CASTPWRGLGVNTEAFF
TGCGCCAGCACACCGTGGAGGGGGCTGGGGGTGAACACTGAAGCTTTCTTT
>NA|TRBJ2-7|TRBV19|NA
CASSMTTHEQYF
TGTGCCAGTAGTATGACTACCCACGAGCAGTACTTC
>few|TRBJ1-2|TRBV6-6|TRBD1
CASSPGTGGGYTF
TGTGCCAGCAGCCCCGGGACAGGTGGCGGCTACACCTTC
>NA|TRBJ2-5|TRBV2|TRBD2
CASRASGWWTQYF
TGTGCCAGCAGGGCTAGCGGGTGGTGGACCCAGTACTTC
>NA|TRBJ1-2|TRBV6-2/TRBV6-3|NA
CASSYDDTHYGYTF
TGTGCCAGCAGTTACGATGACACCCACTATGGCTACACCTTC